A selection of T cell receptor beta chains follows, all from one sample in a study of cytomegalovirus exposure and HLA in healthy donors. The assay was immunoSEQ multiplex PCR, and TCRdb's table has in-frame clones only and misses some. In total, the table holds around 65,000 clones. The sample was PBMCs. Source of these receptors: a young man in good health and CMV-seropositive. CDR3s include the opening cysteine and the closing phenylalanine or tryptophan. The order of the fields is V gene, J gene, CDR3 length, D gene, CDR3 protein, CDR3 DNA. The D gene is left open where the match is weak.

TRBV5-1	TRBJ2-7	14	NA	CASSFTGSSYEQYF	TGCGCCAGCAGCTTTACAGGGAGCTCCTACGAGCAGTACTTC
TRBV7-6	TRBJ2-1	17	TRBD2	CASSPFISGRGYNEQFF	TGTGCCAGCAGCCCATTCATTAGCGGGAGAGGTTACAATGAGCAGTTCTTC
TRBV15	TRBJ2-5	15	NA	CATSRDLAVQETQYF	TGTGCCACCAGCAGAGATCTGGCGGTTCAAGAGACCCAGTACTTC
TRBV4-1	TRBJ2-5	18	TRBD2	CASSRRATSGVPEETQYF	TGCGCCAGCAGCCGCCGGGCGACTAGCGGGGTCCCAGAGGAGACCCAGTACTTC
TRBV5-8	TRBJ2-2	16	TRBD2	CASSTGTTINTGELFF	TGTGCCAGCAGCACCGGGACTACGATAAACACCGGGGAGCTGTTTTTT
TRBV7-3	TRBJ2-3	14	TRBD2	CASSLGSGRDTQYF	TGTGCCAGCAGCTTAGGTAGCGGGAGGGATACGCAGTATTTT
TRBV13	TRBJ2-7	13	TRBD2	CASSHGGAYEQYF	TGTGCCAGCAGCCATGGGGGGGCCTACGAGCAGTACTTC
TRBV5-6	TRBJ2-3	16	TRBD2	CASSLAATGGADTQYF	TGTGCCAGCAGCTTGGCCGCGACTGGGGGGGCAGATACGCAGTATTTT
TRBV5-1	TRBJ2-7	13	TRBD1	CASSPQGVNEQYF	TGCGCCAGCAGCCCTCAGGGGGTCAACGAGCAGTACTTC
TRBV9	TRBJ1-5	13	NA	CASSVGPRDPQHF	TGTGCCAGCAGCGTAGGACCCCGGGATCCACAGCATTTT
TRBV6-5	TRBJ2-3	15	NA	CASSYQHPSTDTQYF	TGTGCCAGCAGTTACCAACACCCCAGCACAGATACGCAGTATTTT
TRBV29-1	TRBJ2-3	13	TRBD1	CSASGGEANTQYF	TGCAGCGCCTCAGGGGGCGAGGCCAATACGCAGTATTTT
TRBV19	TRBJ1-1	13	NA	CASNPGLNTEAFF	TGTGCCAGTAATCCGGGACTTAACACTGAAGCTTTCTTT
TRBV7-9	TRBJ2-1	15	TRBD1	CASSRDSFVDNEQFF	TGTGCCAGCAGCCGGGACAGCTTCGTCGACAATGAGCAGTTCTTC
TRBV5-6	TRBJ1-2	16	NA	CASRPTRGYYNYGYTF	TGTGCCAGCAGGCCCACGCGGGGGTATTATAACTATGGCTACACCTTC
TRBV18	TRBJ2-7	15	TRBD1	CASSPRTGVFNEQYF	TGTGCCAGCTCACCAAGGACAGGGGTGTTCAACGAGCAGTACTTC
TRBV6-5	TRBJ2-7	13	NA	CASTPGGSGEQYF	TGTGCCAGCACCCCGGGGGGCTCCGGTGAGCAGTACTTC
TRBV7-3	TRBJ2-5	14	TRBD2	CASSLELAGETQYF	TGTGCCAGCAGCTTAGAGCTAGCGGGAGAGACCCAGTACTTC
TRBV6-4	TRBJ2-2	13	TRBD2	CASSGRDTGELFF	TGTGCCAGCAGCGGGAGGGACACCGGGGAGCTGTTTTTT
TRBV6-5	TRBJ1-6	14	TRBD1	CASSDRVYNSPLHF	TGTGCCAGCAGTGACAGGGTTTATAATTCACCCCTCCACTTT
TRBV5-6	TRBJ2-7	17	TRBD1	CASSFMRWDSDSYEQYF	TGTGCCAGCAGCTTCATGAGATGGGACAGCGACTCCTACGAGCAGTACTTC
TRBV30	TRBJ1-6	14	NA	CAWSVEGGFSPLHF	TGTGCCTGGAGTGTGGAAGGGGGATTTTCACCCCTACACTTT
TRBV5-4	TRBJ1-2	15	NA	CASSLGLGANYGYTF	TGTGCCAGCAGCTTGGGACTGGGAGCTAACTATGGCTACACCTTC
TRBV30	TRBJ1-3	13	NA	CAWSGFSGNTIYF	TGTGCCTGGTCAGGCTTCTCTGGAAACACCATATATTTT
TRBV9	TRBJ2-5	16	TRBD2	CASSGGTSGLQETQYF	TGTGCCAGCAGCGGGGGGACTAGCGGGCTTCAAGAGACCCAGTACTTC
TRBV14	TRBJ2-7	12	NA	CASSQDRLEQYF	TGTGCCAGCAGCCAAGATCGTCTCGAGCAGTACTTC
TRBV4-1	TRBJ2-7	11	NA	CASKQGYEQYF	TGCGCCAGCAAACAGGGCTACGAGCAGTACTTC
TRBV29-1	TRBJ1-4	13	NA	CSAGDTANEKLFF	TGCAGCGCAGGGGACACGGCTAATGAAAAACTGTTTTTT
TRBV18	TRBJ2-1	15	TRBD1	CASSPLGQGDNEQFF	TGTGCCAGCTCACCATTGGGACAGGGAGACAATGAGCAGTTCTTC
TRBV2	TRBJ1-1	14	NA	CASSDPGPQPKAFF	TGTGCCAGCAGCGATCCAGGGCCCCAACCCAAAGCTTTCTTT
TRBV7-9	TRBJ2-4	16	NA	CASSLGQELAKNIQYF	TGTGCCAGCAGCTTAGGACAGGAGCTAGCCAAAAACATTCAGTACTTC
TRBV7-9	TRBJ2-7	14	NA	CASSPPRMRNEQYF	TGTGCCAGCAGCCCCCCGAGGATGCGGAACGAGCAGTACTTC
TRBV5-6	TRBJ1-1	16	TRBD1	CASSRGPQGANTEAFF	TGTGCCAGCAGCCGAGGGCCACAGGGGGCGAACACTGAAGCTTTCTTT
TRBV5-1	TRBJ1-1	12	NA	CASGASSTEAFF	TGCGCCAGCGGAGCGTCGAGCACTGAAGCTTTCTTT
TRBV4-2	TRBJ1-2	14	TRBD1	CASSPIDRVNGYTF	TGTGCCAGCAGCCCCATCGACAGGGTGAATGGCTACACCTTC
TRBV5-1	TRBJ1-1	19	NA	CASSPTLGQREGLNTEAFF	TGCGCCAGCAGCCCAACCTTGGGACAACGGGAGGGGTTGAACACTGAAGCTTTCTTT
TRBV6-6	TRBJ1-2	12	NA	CASSLNDYGYTF	TGTGCCAGCAGTCTAAATGACTATGGCTACACCTTC
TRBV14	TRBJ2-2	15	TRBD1	CASSHRQGPTGELFF	TGTGCCAGCAGCCACCGACAGGGCCCCACCGGGGAGCTGTTTTTT
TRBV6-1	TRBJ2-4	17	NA	CASSEVWGVVRPNIQYF	TGTGCCAGCAGTGAAGTCTGGGGGGTGGTGCGTCCAAACATTCAGTACTTC
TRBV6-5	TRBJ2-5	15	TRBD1	CASSPGAGGHETQYF	TGTGCCAGCAGCCCCGGGGCAGGGGGCCATGAGACCCAGTACTTC
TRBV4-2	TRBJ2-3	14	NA	CASSLDKTGSTQYF	TGTGCCAGCAGCCTCGACAAGACCGGAAGTACGCAGTATTTT
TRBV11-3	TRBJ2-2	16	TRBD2	CASSLVAGGRDGELFF	TGTGCCAGCAGCTTAGTAGCGGGAGGCCGGGACGGGGAGCTGTTTTTT
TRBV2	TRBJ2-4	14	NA	CASRATKAKNIQYF	TGTGCCAGCAGGGCGACTAAAGCCAAAAACATTCAGTACTTC
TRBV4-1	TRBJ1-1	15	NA	CASSQADRPNTEAFF	TGCGCCAGCAGCCAGGCGGACAGACCGAACACTGAAGCTTTCTTT
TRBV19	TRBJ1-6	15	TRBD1	CASRPQGANNSPLHF	TGTGCCAGTCGCCCACAGGGGGCAAATAATTCACCCCTCCACTTT
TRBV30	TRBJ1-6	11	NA	CAWSRNSPLHF	TGTGCCTGGAGCCGGAATTCACCCCTCCACTTT
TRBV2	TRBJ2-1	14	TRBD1	CASSWTGSYNEQFF	TGTGCCAGCAGTTGGACAGGGTCCTACAATGAGCAGTTCTTC